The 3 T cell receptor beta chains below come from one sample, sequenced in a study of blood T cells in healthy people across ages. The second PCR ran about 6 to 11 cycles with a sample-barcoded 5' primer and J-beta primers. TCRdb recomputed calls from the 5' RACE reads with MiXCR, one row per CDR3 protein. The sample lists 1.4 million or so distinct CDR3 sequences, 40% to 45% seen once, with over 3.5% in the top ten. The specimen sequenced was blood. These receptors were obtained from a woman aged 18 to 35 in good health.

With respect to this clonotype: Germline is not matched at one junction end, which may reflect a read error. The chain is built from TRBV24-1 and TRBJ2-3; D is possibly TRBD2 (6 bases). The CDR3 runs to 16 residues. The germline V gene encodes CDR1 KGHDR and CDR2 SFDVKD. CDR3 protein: CATGDFGSPTTDTQYF. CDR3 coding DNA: TGTGCCACCGGTGATTTCGGGAGTCCGACCACAGATACGCAGTATTTT.

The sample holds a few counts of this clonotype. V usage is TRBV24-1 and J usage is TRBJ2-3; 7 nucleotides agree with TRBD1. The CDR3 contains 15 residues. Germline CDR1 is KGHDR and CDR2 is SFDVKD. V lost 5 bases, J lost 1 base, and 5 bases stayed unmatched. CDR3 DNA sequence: TGTGCCACCAGTGGACAGGGATCCCGCACAGATACGCAGTATTTT. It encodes CATSGQGSRTDTQYF.

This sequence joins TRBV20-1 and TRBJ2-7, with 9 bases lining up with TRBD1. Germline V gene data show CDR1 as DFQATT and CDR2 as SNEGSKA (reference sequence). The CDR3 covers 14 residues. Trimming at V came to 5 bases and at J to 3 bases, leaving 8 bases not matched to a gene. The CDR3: CSAQSAGQGYEQYF. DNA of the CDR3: TGCAGTGCTCAAAGCGCGGGACAGGGCTACGAGCAGTACTTC.